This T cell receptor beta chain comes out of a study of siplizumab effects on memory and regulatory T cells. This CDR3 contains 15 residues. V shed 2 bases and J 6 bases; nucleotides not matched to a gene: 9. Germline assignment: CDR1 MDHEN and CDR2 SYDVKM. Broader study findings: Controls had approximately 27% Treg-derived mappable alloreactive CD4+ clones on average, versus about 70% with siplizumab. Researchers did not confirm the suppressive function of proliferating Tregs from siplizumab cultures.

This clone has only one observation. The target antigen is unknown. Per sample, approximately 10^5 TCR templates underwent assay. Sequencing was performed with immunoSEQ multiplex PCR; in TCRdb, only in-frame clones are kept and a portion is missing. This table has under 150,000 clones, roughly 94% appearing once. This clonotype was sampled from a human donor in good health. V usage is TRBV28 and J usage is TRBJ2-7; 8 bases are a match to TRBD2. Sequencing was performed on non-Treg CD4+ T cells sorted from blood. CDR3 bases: TGTGCCAGCAGTTTACCAAGCGGGAGCTTAAGCGAGCAGTACTTC. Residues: CASSLPSGSLSEQYF.